Presented here are 16 T cell receptor beta chains from one specimen sequenced in a study of molecular identifiers for immune sequencing clone quantification. TCRdb independently ran MiXCR on the PCR reads; one entry per CDR3 protein. The data hold 85,000 to 90,000 distinct CDR3 sequences, with roughly 19% observed a single time. Sequencing was carried out using naive CD8+ T cells from blood, with Jurkat cell RNA spiked in. The subset: FACS-sorted CD8+CD4-CCR7+CD45RA+ naive T cells. The receptors here all came from a human donor in good health. Some libraries in this study had Jurkat cell RNA spiked in.

This clonotype was seen more than once but under ten times. The chain recombines TRBV7-6 with TRBJ2-1, with D maybe TRBD1 (5 bases). CDR3 length equals 14 residues. Germline assignment: CDR1 SGHVS and CDR2 FNYEAQ. Between the trimmed V and J ends, which lost 3 bases and 8 bases, there was a span of 14 bases. CDR3 amino acids: CASSFIQGLDEQFF. DNA of the CDR3: TGTGCCAGCAGCTTCATCCAGGGATTGGATGAGCAGTTCTTC.

This clonotype has ten or more counts. The J gene is TRBJ2-3, the V gene TRBV28; D is unclear. This CDR3 region has 13 residues. V was cut by 3 bases and J by 6 bases, with 10 bases left in between. CDR1 and CDR2 from the germline V gene are MDHEN and SYDVKM. CDR3 amino acids: CASSFASGDTQYF. DNA for the CDR3: TGTGCCAGCAGTTTCGCTTCTGGGGATACGCAGTATTTT.

This clonotype has a count of ten or more. The chain employs TRBV10-3 and TRBJ2-7, with D uncertain. Trimming stripped 2 bases from V and 1 base from J, with 12 bases between. This CDR3 region has 15 residues. Germline CDR1 ENHRY, CDR2 SYGVKD. CDR3 amino acids: CAISENPGVSYEQYF. The CDR3 DNA follows: TGTGCCATCAGTGAGAATCCAGGAGTATCCTACGAGCAGTACTTC.

The V call is TRBV7-2, the J call TRBJ2-3; D might be TRBD1 (6 bases). The germline V and J ends were trimmed by 1 base and 1 base, with 18 bases remaining between them. The CDR3 runs to 18 residues. Germline lookup yields CDR1 SGHTA and CDR2 FQGNSA. The CDR3 DNA follows: TGTGCCAGCAGCTTAGTATGGAACACAGGGCCACGCACAGATACGCAGTATTTT. This codes for CASSLVWNTGPRTDTQYF.

This clonotype was recorded at least ten times. V and J are TRBV7-6 and TRBJ2-3, with 8 positions matching TRBD2. CDR3 length: 16 amino acids. Germline V gives CDR1 SGHVS, CDR2 FNYEAQ. V dropped 5 bases and J dropped 4; count of bases not matched to a gene: 11. CDR3 region: CASSLGSPGGPDTQYF. CDR3 sequence (DNA): TGTGCCAGCAGCCTAGGGTCTCCGGGGGGGCCAGATACGCAGTATTTT.

The chain recombines TRBV20-1 with TRBJ2-3; D possibly corresponds to TRBD2 (6 bases). The CDR3 runs 13 residues. V lost 6 bases and J 2 bases, leaving 12 bases between the germline ends. Germline lookup yields CDR1 DFQATT and CDR2 SNEGSKA (reference sequence). CDR3 in amino acids: CSATGLLTDTQYF. The DNA of the CDR3 is TGCAGTGCAACGGGACTCCTCACAGATACGCAGTATTTT.

The J gene is TRBJ1-4, the V gene TRBV7-2; D is unresolved. Per germline, CDR1 SGHTA and CDR2 FQGNSA. The germline V and J ends were trimmed by 3 bases and 6 bases, with 8 bases remaining between them. The CDR3 runs 13 residues. CDR3 nucleotides: TGTGCCAGCAGCTTTTCGCGTTATGAAAAACTGTTTTTT. Translation: CASSFSRYEKLFF.

This clonotype was recorded many times. This rearrangement joins TRBV4-1 to TRBJ2-1, with D perhaps matching TRBD2 (7 bases). The germline V gene encodes CDR1 MGHRA and CDR2 YSYEKL. The CDR3 totals 15 residues. V was shortened by 4 bases and J by 6 bases, with 16 bases between the two germline ends. This CDR3 reads CASSRTRGGGNEQFF. CDR3 sequence (DNA): TGCGCCAGCAGCCGGACTAGAGGGGGGGGCAATGAGCAGTTCTTC.

This clonotype was seen many times. The DNA is omitted, as the CDR3 cannot be located on it reliably, and the CDR3 follows TCRdb's listing. The chain joins TRBV21-1 to TRBJ2-7; the table calls TRBD2, which could not be checked here. TRBV21-1 is an annotated pseudogene. Including both end residues, the CDR3 is 20 amino acids long. This chain's CDR3 is CASSKAWASGSTTASYEQYF.

This clonotype was counted many times. The J gene is TRBJ2-7, the V gene TRBV4-3; 9 bases fit TRBD2. The CDR3 spans 15 residues. J was trimmed by 2 bases and V by 1 base; bases with no gene match: 3. Germline CDR1 reads LGHNA; CDR2 reads YSLEER. The CDR3 DNA sequence: TGCGCCAGCAGCCAAGCGGTAGCGGGAGCCTACGAGCAGTACTTC. Amino acid sequence: CASSQAVAGAYEQYF.

This clonotype appeared many times. The chain couples TRBV7-9 to TRBJ2-7; D might be TRBD1 (5 bases). Trimming took off 5 bases at V and 4 bases at J, with 15 bases between the two ends. Per germline, CDR1 SEHNR and CDR2 FQNEAQ (reference sequence). CDR3 length equals 14 residues. The CDR3 sequence: CASSPSVGVYEQYF. For the CDR3, the DNA is TGTGCCAGCAGCCCCTCAGTAGGGGTATACGAGCAGTACTTC.

This clonotype was recorded many times. The genes are TRBV29-1 and TRBJ2-5; 9 bases are shared with TRBD1. Trimming cost V 6 bases and J 5 bases; bases outside gene matches: 19. Germline V CDR1 and CDR2: SQVTM, ANQGSEA. The CDR3 loop spans 17 amino acids. CDR3 DNA: TGCAGCGTCAAAACAGCGGAACAGGGGGCTTGGCAGGAGACCCAGTACTTC. Its translation is CSVKTAEQGAWQETQYF.

This clonotype was counted many times. V and J are TRBV5-4 and TRBJ1-2, with 7 nucleotides matching TRBD1. The CDR3 extends over 13 amino acids. Germline V gene sequence: CDR1 SGHNT, CDR2 YYREEE (reference sequence). Trimming removed 3 bases from V and 6 bases from J; junction bases left unmatched: 5. The CDR3 spells CASSSGQAHGYTF. The CDR3 DNA is TGTGCCAGCAGCTCCGGACAGGCTCATGGCTACACCTTC.

The sample holds many counts of this clonotype. The rearrangement uses TRBV20-1 and TRBJ1-2; 9 bases align to TRBD1. This CDR3 contains 13 residues. From germline, CDR1 is DFQATT and CDR2 SNEGSKA (reference sequence). Trimming cost V 6 bases and J 3 bases; bases outside gene matches: 5. The CDR3 bases are TGCAGTGCCCCATGGACAGGGGACTATGGCTACACCTTC. Its translation: CSAPWTGDYGYTF.

This clonotype was counted at least ten times. The gene calls are TRBV7-9 and TRBJ2-2; possible D gene TRBD2, 6 bases. CDR1 is SEHNR and CDR2 is FQNEAQ in the germline V gene (reference sequence). The CDR3 extends over 15 amino acids. V lost 4 bases and J 4 bases, leaving 13 bases between the germline ends. CDR3 sequence reads: CASSYGAGITGELFF. In DNA form, the CDR3 reads TGTGCCAGCAGCTATGGGGCGGGGATCACCGGGGAGCTGTTTTTT. Looking up the rest from reference TRBV7-9 and TRBJ2-2 gives the full variable domain: DTGVSQNPRHKITKRGQNVTFRCDPISEHNRLYWYRQTLGQGPEFLTYFQNEAQLEKSRLLSDRFSAERPKGSFSTLEIQRTEQGDSAMYLCASSYGAGITGELFFGEGSRLTVL.

With respect to this clonotype: A much larger clone lies a single base off, so this may be a read error. The J gene is TRBJ2-3, the V gene TRBV20-1; 8 bases map to TRBD2. The CDR3 runs 14 residues. The ends lost 6 bases at V and 4 bases at J; junction bases unmatched: 9. Germline V gene lookup returns CDR1 DFQATT and CDR2 SNEGSKA (reference sequence). The CDR3 DNA is TGCAGTGCCCGCGGGGGGCCCTACGCAGATACGCAGTATTTT. This gives the protein CSARGGPYADTQYF.